This entry features one T cell receptor (beta chain) sequence. Its antigen is currently unknown. Using immunoSEQ multiplex PCR, the repertoire was profiled, and TCRdb retains in-frame clones only, with some absent. This table has around 600,000 clones, 95% to 98% appearing once. This sample was included in a study of shared clonotypes between healthy human individuals. Notes on the study in general: For naive CD4 cells, roughly 5% of clonotypes were shared across a few donors.

CD45RO-negative cells were positively selected for CCR7, leaving out terminally differentiated effector memory CD45RA+ cells. V lost 3 bases and J 1 base, leaving 13 bases between the germline ends. This CDR3 has 15 residues. The germline gives CDR1 MNHEY, CDR2 SMNVEV (reference sequence). The receptor was derived from a man between 25 and 39 years old in good health. The sample taken for sequencing was naive CD8+ T cells sorted from blood. V and J are TRBV27 and TRBJ2-7; D is perhaps TRBD2 (5 bases). The DNA for the CDR3 is TGTGCCAGCAGTTTCGGGTCCGGGGATTCCTACGAGCAGTACTTC. It codes for CASSFGSGDSYEQYF.